What follows are 9 T cell receptor beta chains derived from one specimen sequenced in a study of cytomegalovirus exposure and HLA in healthy donors. PCR used 60 Vbeta primers and 13 Jbeta primers. Method: immunoSEQ multiplex PCR; TCRdb's copy keeps in-frame clones and lacks some. The profile covers over 100,000 clones, with around 80% appearing a single time and roughly 1.8% taken by the ten largest. Source material: PBMCs. These receptor sequences come from a female donor in good health and CMV-seropositive.

As DNA, the CDR3 is TGCGCCAGCAGCCAAGAACCCCTAGCCTACGAGCAGTACTTC. Its protein is CASSQEPLAYEQYF. This chain connects TRBV4-1 to TRBJ2-7; no reliable D call. V was cut by 0 bases and J by 2 bases, with 8 bases left in between. This CDR3 has 14 residues. From germline, CDR1 is MGHRA and CDR2 YSYEKL.

The chain joins TRBV7-2 to TRBJ1-2, with D hard to call. Trimming pared 2 bases from V and 1 base from J, leaving 2 bases between. Germline V gene data show CDR1 as SGHTA and CDR2 as FQGNSA. This CDR3 has 12 amino acids. CDR3 in DNA: TGTGCCAGCAGCTTACTTAACTATGGCTACACCTTC. This sequence encodes CASSLLNYGYTF.

This chain connects TRBV27 to TRBJ2-2, with 10 positions matching TRBD1. Trimming took 5 bases from V and 4 from J; bases not matched to a gene: 4. The germline V gene has CDR1 MNHEY and CDR2 SMNVEV (reference sequence). The CDR3 sequence is 15 residues long. CDR3 sequence (DNA): TGTGCCAGCAGTGTTCGACAGGGGGCCACCGGGGAGCTGTTTTTT. The encoded protein is CASSVRQGATGELFF.

CDR3 loop: CASSLPTGDEQYF. The CDR3 coding sequence is TGTGCCAGCAGCCTACCGACAGGCGACGAGCAGTACTTC. The chain couples TRBV5-6 to TRBJ2-7; possible D gene TRBD1, 6 bases. Germline V lookup: CDR1 SGHDT, CDR2 YYEEEE. CDR3 length: 13 amino acids. Trimming cost V 4 bases and J 5 bases, with 13 bases left between them.

J is TRBJ1-1 and V is TRBV30; D might be TRBD1 (5 bases). V was clipped by 0 bases and J by 6 bases, with 5 bases between them. CDR1 is GTSNPN, CDR2 SVGIG, per germline (reference sequence). The CDR3 runs to 11 residues. The CDR3 nucleotides read TGTGCCTGGAGTGTAGGGGCTGAAGCTTTCTTT. As protein: CAWSVGAEAFF.

This chain connects TRBV10-1 to TRBJ1-1, with no clear D. Looked up from germline, CDR1 is WNHNN and CDR2 is SYGVQD (reference sequence). The CDR3 is made up of 11 amino acids. Between the trimmed V and J ends, which lost 3 bases and 5 bases, there was a span of 4 bases. In nucleotides, the CDR3 is TGCGCCAGCAGTGACGGGACTGAAGCTTTCTTT. Translating gives CASSDGTEAFF.

The CDR3 loop is CASSRTGQTGEQYF. The CDR3 DNA reads TGTGCCAGCAGTAGAACCGGACAGACGGGGGAGCAGTACTTC. The chain recombines TRBV27 with TRBJ2-7; perhaps TRBD1 as D (6 bases). Germline V lookup: CDR1 MNHEY, CDR2 SMNVEV (reference sequence). The CDR3 sequence is 14 residues long. V was pared by 5 bases and J by 7 bases, with 18 bases between.

The chain has TRBV28 and TRBJ2-7; 13 bases match TRBD2. Germline CDR1 reads MDHEN; CDR2 reads SYDVKM. The V segment lost 4 bases and the J segment 7 bases; nucleotides outside the gene matches: 16. This CDR3 has 18 residues. CDR3 amino acids: CASSSRTSGGMSRWEQYF. DNA of the CDR3: TGTGCCAGCAGTTCCCGGACTAGCGGGGGTATGTCCCGGTGGGAGCAGTACTTC.

This clone was observed a few times. The V gene is TRBV6-1, the J gene TRBJ1-2, with 7 bases aligning to TRBD1. Germline V gene data show CDR1 as MNHNS and CDR2 as SASEGT. The trim removed 3 bases at V and 4 bases at J, leaving 5 bases unmatched. This CDR3 has 14 residues. The CDR3 reads CASSDATGIYGYTF. The CDR3 coding sequence is TGTGCCAGCAGTGATGCGACAGGGATCTATGGCTACACCTTC.